One T cell receptor (beta chain) is described in this entry. A junction boundary mismatches the germline segment, possibly from a read error. The data stem from a study of blood T cell repertoires in COVID-19. Study in general: Acute and convalescent COVID-19 samples came from the United States, Italy and Spain. PBMCs, B-cell-depleted T cells, or T cells were the source of the cDNA or gDNA that made up the material.

Germline V gene lookup returns CDR1 SSHAT and CDR2 FNYEAQ (reference sequence). This CDR3 is built from 15 residues. Authors' processing steps: Estimation of nucleated cell counts was performed using reference gene primer amplification. Here immunoSEQ multiplex PCR was the method, and the copy in TCRdb shows in-frame clones only, minus some. That table supplies the V and J calls and clone size; D and trimming were determined from the DNA. The table includes 160,000 or so clones, about 85% detected once. The rearrangement uses TRBV7-7 and TRBJ2-2, with 10 bases fitting TRBD2. This receptor was obtained from a woman aged 70-85 years with acute or convalescent COVID-19. Input material: peripheral blood. The CDR3 here is CASSRTSGYTGELFF. The CDR3 nucleotides read TGTGCTAGCAGCCGGACTAGCGGATACACCGGGGAGCTGTTTTTT.